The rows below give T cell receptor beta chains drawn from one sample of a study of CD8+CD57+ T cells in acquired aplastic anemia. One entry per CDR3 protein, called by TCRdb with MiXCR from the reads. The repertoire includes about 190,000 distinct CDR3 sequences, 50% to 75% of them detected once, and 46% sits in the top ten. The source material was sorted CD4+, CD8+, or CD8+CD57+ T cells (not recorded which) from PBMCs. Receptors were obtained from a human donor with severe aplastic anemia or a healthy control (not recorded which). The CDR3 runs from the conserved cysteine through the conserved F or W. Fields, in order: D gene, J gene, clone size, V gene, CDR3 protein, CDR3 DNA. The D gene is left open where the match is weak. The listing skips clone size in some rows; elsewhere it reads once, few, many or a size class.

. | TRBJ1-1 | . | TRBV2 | CASSQPGNTEAFF | TGTGCCAGCAGCCAACCTGGGAACACTGAAGCTTTCTTT
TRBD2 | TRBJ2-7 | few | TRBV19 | CASSRTSGTYEQYF | TGTGCCAGTAGTCGGACTAGCGGGACCTACGAGCAGTACTTC
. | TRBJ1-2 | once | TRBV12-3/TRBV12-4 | CASSQRGVVDGYTF | TGTGCCAGCAGCCAGCGTGGGGTAGTGGATGGCTACACCTTT
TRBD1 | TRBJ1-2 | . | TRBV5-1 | CASRQRQGAGGYTF | TGCGCCAGCAGACAAAGACAGGGGGCGGGAGGCTACACCTTC
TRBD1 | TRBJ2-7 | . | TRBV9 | CASSATGGLGEQYF | TGTGCCAGCAGCGCGACAGGGGGCCTGGGAGAGCAGTACTTC
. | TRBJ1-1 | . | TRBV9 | CASTPSQANTEAFF | TGTGCCAGCACACCCTCTCAGGCGAACACTGAAGCTTTCTTT
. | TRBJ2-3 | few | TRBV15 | CATSRATTSTDTQYF | TGTGCCACCAGCAGAGCAACAACTAGCACAGATACGCAGTATTTT
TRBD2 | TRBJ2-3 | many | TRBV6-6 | CASSYSSGVGTDTQYF | TGTGCCAGCAGTTACTCGAGCGGGGTGGGCACAGATACGCAGTATTTT
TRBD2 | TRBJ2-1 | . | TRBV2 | CASSARLAIVNEQFF | TGTGCCAGCAGTGCGCGACTAGCGATTGTCAATGAGCAGTTCTTC
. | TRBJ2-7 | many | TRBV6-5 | CASSPLTSPRGVSFGQYF | TGTGCCAGCAGCCCTCTAACCTCGCCTAGGGGCGTCAGCTTCGGGCAGTACTTC
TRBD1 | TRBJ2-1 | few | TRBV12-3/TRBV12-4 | CASSPGQGEMNEQFF | TGTGCCAGCAGTCCGGGACAGGGGGAAATGAATGAGCAGTTCTTC
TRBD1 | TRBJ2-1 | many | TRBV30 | CAWSYGTGTEQFF | TGTGCCTGGTCCTACGGGACAGGGACTGAGCAGTTCTTC
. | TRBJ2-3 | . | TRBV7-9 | CASSLRGTGGTDTQYF | TGTGCCAGCAGCTTACGAGGGACCGGGGGCACAGATACGCAGTATTTT
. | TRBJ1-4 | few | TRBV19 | CASTLGATTTNEKLFF | TGTGCCAGTACCCTAGGGGCCACAACAACTAATGAAAAACTGTTTTTT
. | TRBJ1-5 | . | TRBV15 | CATSRGDSNQPQHF | TGTGCCACCAGCCGCGGGGACAGCAATCAGCCCCAGCATTTT
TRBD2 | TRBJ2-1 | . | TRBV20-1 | CSAGGTSGSLNEQFF | TGCAGTGCTGGCGGGACTAGCGGGAGTCTCAATGAGCAGTTCTTC
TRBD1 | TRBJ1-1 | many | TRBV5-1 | CASSVTGVNTEAFF | TGCGCCAGCAGCGTGACAGGGGTCAACACTGAAGCTTTCTTT
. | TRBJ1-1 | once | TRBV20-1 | CSARQGTPEAFF | TGCAGTGCTAGACAGGGAACCCCTGAAGCTTTCTTT
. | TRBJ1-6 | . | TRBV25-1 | CASSETSGYNSPLHF | TGTGCCAGCAGTGAAACCTCCGGCTATAATTCACCCCTCCACTTT
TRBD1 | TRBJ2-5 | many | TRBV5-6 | CASSSTRTGEETQYF | TGTGCCAGCAGCTCGACTCGGACAGGGGAAGAGACCCAGTACTTC
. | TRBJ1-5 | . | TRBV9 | CASSDDGGSNQPQHF | TGTGCCAGCAGTGACGACGGGGGAAGCAATCAGCCCCAGCATTTT
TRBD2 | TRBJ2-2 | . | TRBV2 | CASRRGGFNTGELFF | TGTGCCAGCAGGCGGGGGGGGTTCAACACCGGGGAGCTGTTTTTT
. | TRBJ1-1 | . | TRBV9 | CASSPQTEAFF | TGTGCCAGCAGTCCCCAGACAGAAGCTTTCTTT
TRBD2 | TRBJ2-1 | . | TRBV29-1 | CSGERDLGNEQFF | TGCAGCGGTGAGCGGGATTTGGGCAATGAGCAGTTCTTC
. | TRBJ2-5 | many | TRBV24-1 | CATSAQNQETQYF | TGTGCCACCAGTGCACAGAACCAAGAGACCCAGTACTTC
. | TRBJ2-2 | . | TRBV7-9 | CASTRVHFGELFF | TGTGCCAGCACCCGAGTCCACTTCGGGGAGCTGTTTTTT